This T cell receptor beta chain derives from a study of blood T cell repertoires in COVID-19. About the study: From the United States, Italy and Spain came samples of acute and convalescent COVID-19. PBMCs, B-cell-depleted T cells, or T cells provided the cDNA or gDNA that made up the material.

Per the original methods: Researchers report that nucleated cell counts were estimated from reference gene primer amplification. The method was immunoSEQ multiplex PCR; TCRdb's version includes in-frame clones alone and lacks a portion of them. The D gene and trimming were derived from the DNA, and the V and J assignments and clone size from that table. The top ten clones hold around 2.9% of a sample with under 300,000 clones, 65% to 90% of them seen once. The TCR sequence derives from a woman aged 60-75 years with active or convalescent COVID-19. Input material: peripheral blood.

The CDR3 region has the DNA TGTGCCAGCAGTTTGGGGGGACGGATCACTGAAGCTTTCTTT. It specifies CASSLGGRITEAFF. The chain carries TRBV9 and TRBJ1-1; possible D gene TRBD1, 5 bases. V gave up 5 bases and J gave up 4 bases, with 15 bases separating them. Germline lookup yields CDR1 SGDLS and CDR2 YYNGEE. CDR3 length: 14 amino acids.